This entry concerns a single T cell receptor (beta chain). Its target antigen remains unknown. The record has no base qualities; no much larger clone is one base away. Unstimulated PBMCs, after thawing, were stained for CD3, CD4 and CD8 and then FACS-sorted into CD3+CD4+ and CD3+CD8+ populations. Each of the 8 studied subjects was randomized to immunosuppression withdrawal. The Qiagen DNeasy Blood and Tissue Kit was used to isolate genomic DNA. Frozen genomic DNA underwent high-throughput TCRbeta CDR3 sequencing by immunoSEQ, including PCR amplification, mapping, bias correction and internal controls. The original methods were these. Only productive rearrangements were retained, with each unique TCRbeta sequence defined by its CDR3 nucleotide sequence together with its V and J gene. A sequence counted as donor-reactive only if the sequence showed at least 5-fold expansion in CFSE-low cells compared with unstimulated pre-transplant cells and had a frequency of at least 0.01%. Per-subject minimum frequency thresholds, based on the lowest-template unstimulated sample, ensured at least 90% detection power. Jensen-Shannon divergence between the top 1000 TCRbeta sequences after and before transplant was used to measure repertoire turnover. Two-sided Fisher's exact tests were used to test for changes in the detection of donor-reactive sequences. This immuneACCESS table, as held by TCRdb, lists in-frame sequences with V and J called but not all clones. Of the missing ones, under half trace to an unresolved V gene in checked studies; the others have no known cause. That table gives V, J and clone size, and the DNA gave D and trimming. The sample profile shows about 80,000 clones; roughly 80% of them were found once. Approximately 0.43% of the sample lies in the top ten.

The data were obtained in a study of T cell clones after liver transplantation (dated by TCRdb to about 2019). Background on the whole study: The samples were obtained from ITN030ST, a randomized trial that attempted immunosuppression withdrawal within 2 years after liver transplantation. A cohort of 8 liver transplant recipients was studied, of whom 3 were classified as tolerant and 5 as non-tolerant. After a pre-transplant mixed lymphocyte reaction, TCRbeta sequencing was used to pinpoint donor-reactive T cell clones, which were subsequently tracked in post-transplant blood. Blood samples were collected pre-transplant, pre-randomization before withdrawal, and post-randomization after either complete withdrawal or failed withdrawal. As an antigen-independent comparator for donor-reactive sequences, third party-reactive TCRbeta sequences were also identified from pre-transplant MLRs. Of the eight recipients, a few were HCV-positive, while the remaining recipients had been transplanted for non-autoimmune, non-viral indications. Subjects received no induction therapy and standard immunosuppression until randomization at 12-24 months post-transplant. To count as tolerant, a recipient had to stay completely off immunosuppression for at least one year without liver enzymes climbing beyond twice the upper limit of normal.

On the study overall, not on this receptor specifically: Because of small, heterogeneous patient numbers and non-standardized post-transplant time points, the conclusions were only preliminary. When repertoire turnover was taken into account, detection of donor-reactive sequences was significantly reduced in 7 of 8 subjects for CD4 and in 8 of 8 subjects for CD8. Donor-reactive sequences decreased more than third party-reactive sequences, which suggests partial antigen-specific deletion that was not related to withdrawal success. Because allograft tissue specimens were not available, migration of donor-reactive T cells into the graft, rather than deletion, may have occurred. In 5 of 8 subjects, circulating donor-reactive CD4 TCRbeta sequences decreased significantly after transplant, regardless of tolerance or HCV status. In two subjects, low numbers of available donor cells limited the measurable donor-reactive repertoire.

The clonotype originates from a human patient who received a liver transplant. After a transplant, some T cells may be the graft donor's own cells. The sequences come from CD4+ T cells from blood, collected 45 to 46 months after liver transplant.

The CDR3 corresponds to CASSLQVGMNTEAFF. The DNA is as follows: TGTGCCAGCAGCTTGCAGGTGGGGATGAACACTGAAGCTTTCTTT. The chain is made from TRBV7-8 and TRBJ1-1, with the D segment identity uncertain. There are 15 amino acids in the CDR3, from cysteine to phenylalanine inclusive. This entry keeps only the CDR3 DNA: 45 bases, framed from base 1. V is clipped by 3 bases and J by 0 bases, and the sequence between their germline boundaries is 11 bases long. Taken from the germline V gene, the CDR1 and CDR2 loops are SGHVS and FQNEAQ.